This is a list of T cell receptor beta chains from one sample in a study of T cell repertoires in aging, cancer and after chemotherapy. Each CDR3 protein gets one entry after TCRdb re-called the multiplex PCR reads with MiXCR. The sample holds about 9,200 distinct CDR3 sequences; 33% are singletons and the top ten take roughly 13%. Sequenced sample: blood. The receptor source for this set is a human donor in good health. The donor label of this sample is uncertain. The CDR3 runs from the conserved cysteine through the conserved F or W. The order of the fields is J gene, D gene, V gene, clone size, CDR3 protein, CDR3 DNA. D genes are given only for firm matches. Not all rows give a size; the values are once, few, many and, for expanded clones, a class.

TRBJ1-2 | . | TRBV20-1 | . | CSARVSGSANYGYTF | TGCAGTGCTAGAGTCTCTGGGTCGGCTAACTATGGCTACACCTTC
TRBJ1-2 | . | TRBV6-6 | . | CASSYSGGVYGYTF | TGTGCCAGCAGTTACTCAGGGGGGGTCTATGGCTACACCTTC
TRBJ2-1 | TRBD1 | TRBV7-2 | . | CASSLRTGPYNEQFF | TGTGCCAGCAGCCTCAGGACAGGACCCTACAATGAGCAGTTCTTC
TRBJ2-1 | TRBD2 | TRBV5-5 | . | CASSFTGGAGYNEQFF | TGTGCCAGCAGCTTCACGGGGGGGGCGGGCTACAATGAGCAGTTCTTC
TRBJ2-7 | . | TRBV5-6 | few | CASSLDEGLSSYEQYF | TGTGCCAGCAGCTTGGATGAGGGACTCTCCTCCTACGAGCAGTACTTC
TRBJ1-2 | . | TRBV7-2 | . | CASSPETGANYGYTF | TGTGCCAGCAGCCCCGAGACAGGCGCTAACTATGGCTACACCTTC
TRBJ1-6 | TRBD1 | TRBV20-1 | . | CSARAWTGGGSPLHF | TGCAGTGCTAGAGCCTGGACAGGAGGGGGTTCACCCCTCCACTTT
TRBJ1-5 | . | TRBV12-3/TRBV12-4 | . | CASSLSQVEGQPQHF | TGTGCCAGCAGTTTATCGCAGGTTGAGGGTCAGCCCCAGCATTTT
TRBJ1-3 | TRBD1 | TRBV5-6 | . | CASRLQGTGNTIYF | TGTGCCAGCAGGCTACAGGGGACTGGAAACACCATATATTTT
TRBJ1-6 | . | TRBV5-6 | . | CASSLDGAGSKPLHF | TGCGCCAGCAGCTTGGATGGGGCAGGTAGTAAACCCCTCCACTTT
TRBJ1-2 | . | TRBV19 | few | CASSIGRDGGYTF | TGTGCCAGTAGTATTGGAAGGGACGGTGGCTACACCTTC
TRBJ1-2 | . | TRBV5-4 | few | CASSLRSGYTF | TGTGCCAGCAGCTTGAGGAGTGGCTACACCTTC
TRBJ2-2 | . | TRBV18 | few | CASSPLSGTGELFF | TGTGCCAGCTCACCACTCTCAGGGACCGGGGAGCTGTTTTTT
TRBJ1-1 | TRBD1 | TRBV7-9 | . | CASSLVGGQGNTEAFF | TGTGCCAGCAGCTTAGTAGGGGGACAGGGGAACACTGAAGCTTTCTTT
TRBJ2-1 | TRBD2 | TRBV7-9 | . | CASSRPGGAYNEQFF | TGTGCCAGCAGCCGTCCCGGGGGGGCCTACAATGAGCAGTTCTTC
TRBJ2-4 | TRBD1 | TRBV5-4 | few | CASSLDREKGQYF | TGTGCCAGCAGCCTCGACAGGGAAAAGGGTCAGTACTTC
TRBJ1-1 | TRBD1 | TRBV19 | . | CASSQTGANTEAFF | TGTGCCAGTAGCCAAACAGGGGCGAACACTGAAGCTTTCTTT
TRBJ2-3 | TRBD2 | TRBV6-5 | few | CASSWVGLAGGADTQYF | TGTGCCAGCAGTTGGGTTGGACTAGCGGGGGGGGCAGATACGCAGTATTTT
TRBJ2-2 | . | TRBV6-5 | . | CASRIRVGCTGELFF | TGTGCCAGCAGAATCCGGGTCGGTTGCACCGGGGAGCTGTTTTTT
TRBJ1-2 | . | TRBV29-1 | few | CSVQGGGSNYGYTF | TGCAGCGTTCAAGGCGGGGGCTCGAACTATGGCTACACCTTC
TRBJ2-7 | . | TRBV30 | . | CAWSPPDRSSYEQYF | TGTGCCTGGAGTCCCCCAGACAGGAGCTCCTACGAGCAGTACTTC
TRBJ2-5 | TRBD2 | TRBV6-2/TRBV6-3 | few | CASSYYQGLAGGQETQYF | TGTGCCAGCAGTTACTACCAGGGACTAGCGGGGGGCCAAGAGACCCAGTACTTC
TRBJ2-3 | TRBD2 | TRBV5-6 | few | CASSLLPRLSGAPDTQYF | TGTGCCAGCAGCTTGCTTCCTCGTCTGAGCGGGGCCCCGGATACGCAGTATTTT
TRBJ1-2 | TRBD1 | TRBV6-5 | . | CASSQTPDRAVNGYTF | TGTGCCAGCAGCCAAACACCGGACAGGGCCGTAAATGGCTACACCTTC
TRBJ2-5 | . | TRBV6-5 | few | CASSLGPFQETQYF | TGTGCCAGCAGTTTGGGACCTTTCCAAGAGACCCAGTACTTC
TRBJ1-1 | . | TRBV6-1 | few | CASRPRNTEAFF | TGTGCCAGCAGACCTAGGAACACTGAAGCTTTCTTT
TRBJ2-5 | . | TRBV15 | . | CATSETRGISETQYF | TGTGCCACCAGCGAGACCCGCGGGATTTCGGAGACCCAGTACTTC
TRBJ2-2 | TRBD1 | TRBV6-2/TRBV6-3 | few | CASSPWTGTGELFF | TGTGCCAGCAGTCCGTGGACAGGCACCGGGGAGCTGTTTTTT
TRBJ2-1 | TRBD2 | TRBV6-5 | medium-sized | CASNIRSGAYNEQFF | TGTGCCAGCAACATCCGGAGCGGGGCTTACAATGAGCAGTTCTTC
TRBJ1-1 | . | TRBV10-1 | . | CASSESGQGLTEAFF | TGCGCCAGCAGTGAGTCCGGGCAGGGGCTCACTGAAGCTTTCTTT
TRBJ2-1 | . | TRBV6-5 | few | CASSSSDHPVNEQFF | TGTGCCAGCAGTTCGTCCGACCACCCTGTGAATGAGCAGTTCTTC
TRBJ2-1 | TRBD2 | TRBV11-2 | few | CASSRSSGPNNEQFF | TGTGCCAGCAGCCGATCTAGCGGCCCGAACAATGAGCAGTTCTTC